The following is a T cell receptor (beta chain) sequence with its context. This clonotype was seen only a few times. Its antigen is unknown. Base qualities were left out, and no much larger clone turns up one base away. This entry comes from a study of patients with pleural tuberculosis (dated by TCRdb to the mid-2010s). Sequencing was carried out with an Illumina Genome Analyzer IIx. TCRdb handled the public reads itself, with Q25 trimming in fastp and clone calling in MiXCR, and kept productive beta chains. Here each entry gathers all rows of one CDR3 protein and keeps the most common genes and DNA. Within this sample are around 50,000 distinct CDR3 sequences, with 7.3% of them counted one time only. The top ten clones comprise around 15% of the sample. Based on the germline V gene, the CDR1 and CDR2 sequences are SNHLY and FYNNEI. The CDR3 has 12 amino acids, counting the end cysteine and phenylalanine. Solely the CDR3 DNA is kept, with 36 bases framed from the first base. The V and J ends are trimmed by 0 bases and 2 bases, leaving 1 base between them.

The chain employs TRBV2 and TRBJ2-5, with the D segment identity uncertain. The receptor was isolated from a human donor with pleural tuberculosis. Here is the DNA: TGTGCCAGCAGTGAAGCGCAAGAGACCCAGTACTTC. Its coded protein is CASSEAQETQYF. When the CDR3 is completed using the reference TRBV2 and TRBJ2-5 genes on either side, the full variable domain is EPEVTQTPSHQVTQMGQEVILRCVPISNHLYFYWYRQILGQKVEFLVSFYNNEISEKSEIFDDQFSVERPDGSNFTLKIRSTKLEDSAMYFCASSEAQETQYFGPGTRLLVL.